These 8 T cell receptor beta chains were all obtained from the same sample, sequenced in a study of graft-versus-host responses after intestinal transplantation (dated by TCRdb to the early 2020s). The time point label corresponds to: cells obtained before transplantation from donor or recipient. Library method: the immunoSEQ multiplex PCR assay. The clones in this table, taken by TCRdb from immuneACCESS, are in-frame only. Not every clone is retained; where verified, under half of the shortfall comes from an unresolved V gene, and the cause of the rest is unknown. The sample table holds about 150,000 clones, of which about 93% were seen once. The biggest ten clones account for 0.19% of the sample. The antigens of these receptors remain unknown. The sequencing here drew on unstimulated CD4+ T cells sorted from spleen or lymph node cells, taken before intestinal transplant. The receptors here all came from a human donor who received an intestinal transplant.

The J gene is TRBJ1-1, the V gene TRBV6-5; 9 bases match TRBD1. Germline V gene data show CDR1 as MNHEY and CDR2 as SVGAGI. This CDR3 is built from 16 residues. Trimming removed 4 bases from V and 0 bases from J; junction bases left unmatched: 6. The CDR3 bases are TGTGCCAGCAGTTTTACAGGGGGCCCTATGAACACTGAAGCTTTCTTT. It codes for CASSFTGGPMNTEAFF.

The CDR3 bases are TGCGCCAGCAGTGAGAAACCCAACTACGAGCAGTACTTC. Protein: CASSEKPNYEQYF. The chain combines TRBV10-1 with TRBJ2-7; D gene ambiguous. V was pared by 2 bases and J by 3 bases, with 8 bases between. Per the germline V gene, CDR1 is WNHNN and CDR2 is SYGVQD (reference sequence). The CDR3 is made up of 13 amino acids.

The rearrangement joins TRBV18 to TRBJ2-7; 7 bases agree with TRBD1. Germline CDR1 is KGHSH and CDR2 is LQKENI. With 1 base clipped from V and 1 base from J, the junction kept 10 bases outside the gene matches. There are 17 residues in the CDR3. The CDR3 region is CASSPLRTGYGSYEQYF. In nucleotides, the CDR3 is TGTGCCAGCTCACCACTACGGACAGGCTACGGGTCCTACGAGCAGTACTTC.

This sequence joins TRBV4-3 and TRBJ2-1; 9 bases agree with TRBD2. With 1 base clipped from V and 4 bases from J, the junction kept 8 bases outside the gene matches. Germline V gene lookup returns CDR1 LGHNA and CDR2 YSLEER. CDR3 length: 17 residues. CDR3 nucleotides: TGCGCCAGCAGCCAAGGGTTGACTAGCGGAGGATACAATGAGCAGTTCTTC. This sequence encodes CASSQGLTSGGYNEQFF.

This clone was recorded only once. The chain recombines TRBV28 with TRBJ2-5, with 9 nucleotides matching TRBD1. There are 15 residues in the CDR3. Trimming removed 3 bases from V and 11 bases from J; junction bases left unmatched: 13. Germline loops: CDR1 MDHEN, CDR2 SYDVKM. The CDR3 loop is CASSFPGTGRLEQYF. The DNA for the CDR3 is TGTGCCAGCAGTTTCCCCGGGACAGGGAGATTAGAGCAGTACTTC.

The V and J genes are TRBV15 and TRBJ2-1, with a tentative D call TRBD2 (6 bases). Deletions cut 1 base from V and 10 bases from J, with 11 bases between. Germline V gene sequence: CDR1 LNHNV, CDR2 YYDKDF (reference sequence). The CDR3 covers 13 residues. The CDR3 sequence: CATSRGDSGEQFF. CDR3 bases: TGTGCCACCAGCAGAGGGGATAGCGGCGAGCAGTTCTTC.

The chain links TRBV9 to TRBJ2-7, with D possibly matching TRBD1 (7 bases). The CDR3 runs to 14 residues. CDR1 and CDR2 from the germline V gene are SGDLS and YYNGEE. V gave up 0 bases and J gave up 5 bases, with 12 bases separating them. The CDR3 here is CASSVAGRGDEQYF. DNA for the CDR3: TGTGCCAGCAGCGTAGCCGGCAGGGGGGACGAGCAGTACTTC.

V gene TRBV28 combines with J gene TRBJ2-2, with 8 bases fitting TRBD2. The length of the CDR3 is 14 residues. Losses at the gene ends were 6 bases for V and 0 bases for J; bases not matched to a gene: 0. Germline assignment: CDR1 MDHEN and CDR2 SYDVKM. This CDR3 is CASRLAANTGELFF. The CDR3 nucleotides are TGTGCCAGCAGACTAGCGGCGAACACCGGGGAGCTGTTTTTT.